This paragraph covers one TCR beta chain sequence. This entry is derived from a study of blood T cell repertoires in COVID-19. The data were produced by immunoSEQ multiplex PCR, yet TCRdb's version contains in-frame clones alone and is incomplete. Of 100,000 to 150,000 clones detected, approximately 79% appear once; the ten largest clones hold about 2.4%. Trimming shortened V by 6 bases and J by 2 bases, and 11 bases separated the two germline ends. The CDR3 is 14 residues long. Looked up from germline, CDR1 is LNHDA and CDR2 is SQIVND (reference sequence). Participants came from about 24 US areas, aged about 18 to 89 years.

The receptor's source is a man aged 35 to 55 with acute COVID-19. The chain recombines TRBV19 with TRBJ1-5, with a possible D match to TRBD1 (5 bases). Sequencing was performed on PBMCs or T cells enriched from blood (not recorded which). The CDR3 region has the DNA TGTGCCAGTAGGGACGGGGGTGGCAATCAGCCCCAGCATTTT. It translates to CASRDGGGNQPQHF.